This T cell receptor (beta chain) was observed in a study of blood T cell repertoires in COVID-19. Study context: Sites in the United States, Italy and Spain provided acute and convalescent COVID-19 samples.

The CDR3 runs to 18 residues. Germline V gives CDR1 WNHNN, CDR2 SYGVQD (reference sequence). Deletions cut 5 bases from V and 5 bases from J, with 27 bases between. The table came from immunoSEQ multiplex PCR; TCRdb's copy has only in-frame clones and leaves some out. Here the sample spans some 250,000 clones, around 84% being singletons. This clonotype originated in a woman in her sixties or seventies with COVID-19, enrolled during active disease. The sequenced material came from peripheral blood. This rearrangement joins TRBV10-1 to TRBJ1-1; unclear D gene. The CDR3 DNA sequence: TGCGCCAGCAGTTTTCCCCGACAAATGAACAATTTATCGACTGAAGCTTTCTTT. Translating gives CASSFPRQMNNLSTEAFF.